The 28 T cell receptor beta chains reported below all come from one sample, sequenced in a study of T-cell reconstitution after alpha-beta-depleted transplantation in children. For TCRbeta, the library was prepared with unique molecular identifiers. In TCRdb, the PCR reads were re-called with MiXCR into one record per CDR3 protein. The sample lists 260,000 or so distinct CDR3 sequences, around 12% occurring once. This material consisted of PBMCs from the stem cell graft donor, taken from the stem cell graft. Every receptor here comes from a human donor who donated a stem cell graft to a child with acute lymphoblastic leukemia.

This clonotype was detected many times. The gene calls are TRBV16 and TRBJ2-1; 11 positions match TRBD2. V was pared by 4 bases and J by 8 bases, with 4 bases of the junction left unmatched. This CDR3 contains 14 residues. Germline assignment: CDR1 KGHSY and CDR2 FQNENV. Here the CDR3 DNA reads TGTGCCAGCAGCCTTCTAGCGGGGGGAGATGAGCAGTTCTTC. This gives the protein CASSLLAGGDEQFF.

Comment on this clonotype: This may arise from a read error, as a much more abundant clone is one base away. V gene TRBV25-1 combines with J gene TRBJ2-7, with a possible D match to TRBD2 (6 bases). CDR3 length: 11 residues. Germline CDR1 is MGHDK and CDR2 is SYGVNS. V dropped 9 bases and J dropped 4 bases, with 10 bases sitting between them. The CDR3 DNA reads TGTGCCAGTTGGAGCGGGTACGAGCAGTACTTC. Residues: CASWSGYEQYF.

The chain is built from TRBV3-1 and TRBJ2-1; no reliable D call. The ends were cut back, 6 bases at V and 11 bases at J, with 8 bases in the middle. Germline V gene data show CDR1 as LGHDT and CDR2 as YNNKEL (reference sequence). This CDR3 is 10 amino acids long. CDR3 bases: TGTGCCAGCAGTGGGCCCCAGCAGTTCTTC. This sequence encodes CASSGPQQFF.

This clonotype was seen repeatedly, ten times or more. V is TRBV4-2 and J is TRBJ1-2, with a weak D call TRBD1 (5 bases). The CDR3 consists of 15 residues. V was pared by 3 bases and J by 6 bases, with 17 bases between. Germline V gene lookup returns CDR1 LGHNA and CDR2 YNFKEQ. The CDR3 bases are TGTGCCAGCAGCCAGCCTGACAGTCGGGGCCATGGCTACACCTTC. Translation: CASSQPDSRGHGYTF.

This clonotype was observed at least ten times. The chain is built from TRBV20-1 and TRBJ1-3; D gene uncertain. V lost 2 bases to trimming and J lost 8 bases, with 13 bases between them. The germline V gene has CDR1 DFQATT and CDR2 SNEGSKA (reference sequence). The CDR3 runs to 13 residues. The CDR3 sequence: CSARSVMRDTIYF. The CDR3 bases are TGCAGTGCTAGAAGCGTTATGAGAGACACCATATATTTT.

This clonotype was seen ten or more times. The V and J genes are TRBV24-1 and TRBJ2-6; D ambiguous. The CDR3 is 16 amino acids. CDR1 is KGHDR, CDR2 SFDVKD, per germline. V lost 3 bases and J lost 0, with 8 bases in between. CDR3 nucleotide sequence: TGTGCCACCAGTGATCCTAACCCCTCTGGGGCCAACGTCCTGACTTTC. Encoded protein: CATSDPNPSGANVLTF.

This clonotype has at least ten counts. The rearrangement joins TRBV6-4 to TRBJ2-2; tentative D call: TRBD1 (5 bases). CDR3 size: 15 residues. V was pared by 6 bases and J by 2 bases, with 13 bases between. Germline V gene lookup returns CDR1 MRHNA and CDR2 SNTAGT. The CDR3 DNA reads TGTGCCAGCAGACCAGACAGAGCTAACACCGGGGAGCTGTTTTTT. Protein sequence: CASRPDRANTGELFF.

At least ten counts were recorded for this clonotype. The V and J genes are TRBV20-1 and TRBJ2-1; TRBD2 aligns across 8 bases. Trimming cost V 3 bases and J 6 bases; bases outside gene matches: 10. The CDR3 totals 15 residues. Germline V CDR1 and CDR2: DFQATT, SNEGSKA (reference sequence). CDR3: CSASDSGSLGNEQFF. In nucleotides, the CDR3 is TGCAGTGCTAGTGACAGCGGGAGTCTAGGCAATGAGCAGTTCTTC.

The V gene is TRBV20-1, the J gene TRBJ2-4, with 11 bases fitting TRBD2. Unmatched junction bases numbered 9, after V lost 6 bases and J lost 8 bases. The germline gives CDR1 DFQATT, CDR2 SNEGSKA (reference sequence). The CDR3 totals 14 residues. This CDR3 reads CSAELLAGVYIQYF. The CDR3 DNA follows: TGCAGTGCAGAATTACTAGCGGGAGTTTACATTCAGTACTTC.

This clonotype was recorded at least ten times. V and J are TRBV20-1 and TRBJ2-7; the match to TRBD2 covers 7 bases. This CDR3 contains 16 residues. Germline CDR1 reads DFQATT; CDR2 reads SNEGSKA (reference sequence). With 1 base clipped from V and 5 bases from J, the junction kept 14 bases outside the gene matches. The CDR3 DNA follows: TGCAGTGCTAGAGTACCGCCTAGGACTAGTATCCACGAGCAGTACTTC. Residues: CSARVPPRTSIHEQYF.

This clonotype was observed many times. This chain uses TRBV5-1 with TRBJ2-3, with TRBD1 as a possible D gene (5 bases). Trimming left V 3 bases short and J 4 bases short, with 15 bases between. Germline CDR1 reads SGHRS; CDR2 reads YFSETQ. The CDR3 is 15 residues long. The CDR3 loop reads CASSSGKGLPDTQYF. CDR3 in DNA: TGCGCCAGCAGCTCAGGGAAGGGCCTCCCAGATACGCAGTATTTT. The whole variable domain, remainder taken from reference TRBV5-1 and TRBJ2-3, is KAGVTQTPRYLIKTRGQQVTLSCSPISGHRSVSWYQQTPGQGLQFLFEYFSETQRNKGNFPGRFSGRQFSNSRSEMNVSTLELGDSALYLCASSSGKGLPDTQYFGPGTRLTVL.

In its sample, this clonotype was seen many times. The genes are TRBV30 and TRBJ1-1, with no clear D. With 4 bases removed from V and 4 bases from J, the gap between germline ends came to 10 bases. Germline V gene data show CDR1 as GTSNPN and CDR2 as SVGIG (reference sequence). The length of the CDR3 is 12 residues. CDR3 sequence (DNA): TGTGCCTGGACGGCGGTCCCCACTGAAGCTTTCTTT. Translating gives CAWTAVPTEAFF.

In this sample, this clonotype turned up many times. The chain links TRBV9 to TRBJ1-3; TRBD1 matches at 9 bases. This CDR3 is 15 amino acids long. Germline V gene data show CDR1 as SGDLS and CDR2 as YYNGEE. V lost 4 bases to trimming and J lost 4 bases; unmatched junction nucleotides: 6. The CDR3 region is CASSLGQGSGNTIYF. The CDR3 DNA sequence: TGTGCCAGCAGCCTAGGACAGGGGAGCGGAAACACCATATATTTT.

This clonotype was counted ten times or more. V gene TRBV7-3 combines with J gene TRBJ2-3; D is undetermined. Trimming left V 0 bases short and J 4 bases short, with 5 bases between. CDR3 length: 13 residues. Germline V gives CDR1 SGHTA, CDR2 FQGTGA. The CDR3 DNA reads TGTGCCAGCAGCTTAACCGGCCCAGATACGCAGTATTTT. It encodes CASSLTGPDTQYF.

Ten or more counts support this clonotype. The V and J genes are TRBV5-1 and TRBJ2-7, with unresolved D. Germline V gene data show CDR1 as SGHRS and CDR2 as YFSETQ. V dropped 3 bases and J dropped 5 bases, with 9 bases sitting between them. This CDR3 spans 12 amino acids. The DNA for the CDR3 is TGCGCCAGCAGCTCAATCAGAGACGAGCAGTACTTC. This sequence encodes CASSSIRDEQYF.

This clonotype was seen at least ten times. The J gene is TRBJ1-1, the V gene TRBV10-3; D is uncertain. The CDR3 runs to 14 residues. Trimming took 0 bases from V and 9 from J, leaving 14 bases between them. The germline gives CDR1 ENHRY, CDR2 SYGVKD. The CDR3 nucleotides are TGTGCCATCAGTGAGTCGGAGGCAGGAACCAAAGCTTTCTTT. This translates into CAISESEAGTKAFF.

The gene calls are TRBV6-1 and TRBJ2-5; D is undetermined. The CDR3 contains 13 residues. The germline V gene has CDR1 MNHNS and CDR2 SASEGT. The ends were cut back, 6 bases at V and 9 bases at J, with 17 bases in the middle. CDR3 amino acids: CASRNYPARAQYF. CDR3 DNA sequence: TGTGCCAGCAGAAACTACCCCGCCCGGGCCCAGTACTTC.

This clonotype was counted at least ten times. The chain couples TRBV6-2 or TRBV6-3 to TRBJ2-2, with D hard to call. Germline V gives CDR1 MNHEY, CDR2 SVGEGT. This CDR3 contains 13 residues. Trimming removed 5 bases from V and 1 base from J, with 5 bases in between. The CDR3 protein is CASSTLNTGELFF. The CDR3 DNA reads as TGTGCCAGCAGTACACTGAACACCGGGGAGCTGTTTTTT.

This clonotype was recorded once. A read error may account for a junction end that differs from germline. The chain uses TRBV6-5 and TRBJ2-1, with D perhaps TRBD1 or TRBD2 (5 bases each). This CDR3 comprises 15 residues. Germline V CDR1 and CDR2: MNHEY, SVGAGI. CDR3 loop: CASSLQGEFYNDQFF. CDR3 in DNA: TGTGCCAGCAGTCTACAAGGGGAGTTTTACAATGACCAGTTCTTC.

The rearrangement joins TRBV11-2 to TRBJ1-2, with 8 bases that match TRBD1. This CDR3 contains 14 residues. V dropped 5 bases and J dropped 5; count of bases not matched to a gene: 7. Germline lookup yields CDR1 SGHAT and CDR2 FQNNGV. CDR3 in DNA: TGTGCCAGCAGCCAAACGACAGGGGATTATGGCTACACCTTC. Translating it yields CASSQTTGDYGYTF.

This clonotype was counted between two and nine times. This rearrangement joins TRBV7-2 to TRBJ1-2; D is uncertain. The germline V gene has CDR1 SGHTA and CDR2 FQGNSA. The V end lost 2 bases, the J end lost 7 bases, and 5 bases lay between the germline ends. There are 11 residues in the CDR3. DNA of the CDR3: TGTGCCAGCAGCTTAATGGGTGGCTACACCTTC. Translation gives CASSLMGGYTF.

This clonotype was seen a single time. The junction departs from germline at one end; a sequencing error may be responsible. The chain recombines TRBV29-1 with TRBJ1-5; D remains unclear. The CDR3 sequence is 13 residues long. Germline assignment: CDR1 SQVTM and CDR2 ANQGSEA. The CDR3 region is CSVGRNSNQPQHF. CDR3 in DNA: TGCAGCGTTGGACGTAATAGCAATCAGCCCCAGCATTTC.

The gene calls are TRBV7-2 and TRBJ1-5; D perhaps matches TRBD1 (6 bases). The CDR3 length is 16 residues. Germline V gives CDR1 SGHTA, CDR2 FQGNSA. The V end was cut by 1 base, the J end by 7 bases, with 17 bases between. The DNA for the CDR3 is TGTGCCAGCAGCTTAGGCTCCGGGGGGGGGCACCAGCCCCAGCATTTT. It specifies CASSLGSGGGHQPQHF.

This clonotype has a count of ten or more. V and J are TRBV3-1 and TRBJ1-5; D is possibly TRBD1 (6 bases). Trimming left V 4 bases short and J 9 bases short, with 16 bases between. Germline CDR1 is LGHDT and CDR2 is YNNKEL (reference sequence). CDR3 length: 14 amino acids. In nucleotides, the CDR3 is TGTGCCAGCAGCCTCCGGGACACCGGAGCGCCCCAGCATTTT. Translated, it gives CASSLRDTGAPQHF. The full variable domain, its missing parts supplied by reference TRBV3-1 and TRBJ1-5, is DTAVSQTPKYLVTQMGNDKSIKCEQNLGHDTMYWYKQDSKKFLKIMFSYNNKELIINETVPNRFSPKSPDKAHLNLHINSLELGDSAVYFCASSLRDTGAPQHFGDGTRLSIL.

In the case of this clonotype: With a much larger clone just one base away, this may be a read error. V gene TRBV11-1 combines with J gene TRBJ2-1; D gene uncertain. This CDR3 has 17 amino acids. Germline CDR1 reads SGHAT; CDR2 reads FQDESV (reference sequence). Here the CDR3 reads CASSLALFDSSYSEQFF. The CDR3 region has the DNA TGTGCCAGCAGCTTAGCGCTGTTCGATAGCTCCTACAGTGAGCAGTTCTTC.

This clonotype was seen repeatedly, ten times or more. The CDR3, as DNA: TGCAGTGCTAGGAAGGCAACTAACTATGGCTACACCTTC. Its translation: CSARKATNYGYTF. The chain employs TRBV20-1 and TRBJ1-2; unclear D gene. Trimming took 3 bases from V and 0 from J, leaving 8 bases between them. This CDR3 is 13 amino acids long. CDR1 and CDR2 from the germline V gene are DFQATT and SNEGSKA (reference sequence).

The chain joins TRBV29-1 to TRBJ1-2, with D unclear. The CDR3 is 13 residues long. The germline CDR1 and CDR2 sequences are SQVTM and ANQGSEA. The V gene lost 4 bases and the J gene lost 0 bases, with 9 bases spanning the gap. The CDR3 spells CSVAFGANYGYTF. The DNA of the CDR3 is TGCAGCGTTGCCTTTGGGGCTAACTATGGCTACACCTTC.

The sample holds many counts of this clonotype. This chain's CDR3 is CASGTGPYEQYF. The CDR3 DNA is TGTGCCAGCGGGACAGGGCCCTACGAGCAGTACTTC. V usage is TRBV28 and J usage is TRBJ2-7; 9 bases are shared with TRBD1. Germline CDR1 and CDR2: MDHEN and SYDVKM. The CDR3 sequence is 12 residues long. V shed 8 bases and J 2 bases; nucleotides not matched to a gene: 1.